This entry lists 29 T cell receptor beta chains sequenced from one sample in a study of blood T cell repertoires in COVID-19. TCRdb keeps only in-frame clones here, not all; method: immunoSEQ multiplex PCR. The sample records hundreds of thousands of clones, 85% being singletons. Sequencing input: PBMCs or T cells enriched from blood (not recorded which). The receptors were gathered from a woman between 45 and 65 years old who had recovered from COVID-19.

The chain uses TRBV7-2 and TRBJ1-2; 7 bases agree with TRBD1. The CDR3 is made up of 15 amino acids. CDR1 is SGHTA and CDR2 is FQGNSA in the germline V gene. The V segment lost 2 bases and the J segment 3 bases; nucleotides outside the gene matches: 6. CDR3 sequence reads: CASSLQGGQDYGYTF. CDR3 DNA sequence: TGTGCCAGCAGCTTACAGGGAGGACAGGACTATGGCTACACCTTC.

The CDR3 protein is CASSIAGGSTDTQYF. In DNA form, the CDR3 reads TGTGCCAGCAGCATAGCGGGAGGGTCCACAGATACGCAGTATTTT. V usage is TRBV13 and J usage is TRBJ2-3, with TRBD2 identical over 11 bases. CDR3 size: 15 residues. Germline assignment: CDR1 PRHDT and CDR2 FYEKMQ (reference sequence). V was pared by 5 bases and J by 2 bases, with 3 bases of the junction left unmatched.

This sequence joins TRBV3-1 (or the pseudogene TRBV3-2) and TRBJ2-5; the D gene is possibly TRBD2 (6 bases). The CDR3 loop spans 15 amino acids. V was trimmed by 2 bases and J by 0 bases, leaving 10 bases between them. Germline V CDR1 and CDR2: LGHDT, YNNKEL (reference sequence). The CDR3 coding sequence is TGTGCCAGCAGCCAACTCGGGGGATACCAAGAGACCCAGTACTTC. Translated: CASSQLGGYQETQYF.

V and J are TRBV28 and TRBJ1-6; 8 bases are a match to TRBD1. The J segment lost 5 bases and the V segment lost 5 bases, leaving 5 bases of the junction unmatched. Germline CDR1 reads MDHEN; CDR2 reads SYDVKM. This CDR3 is built from 15 residues. In nucleotides, the CDR3 is TGTGCCAGCAGTCCAACGACAGGGGATAATTCACCCCTCCACTTT. The encoded protein is CASSPTTGDNSPLHF.

This chain joins TRBV5-6 and TRBJ1-4; D may be TRBD1 (5 bases). V was cut by 0 bases and J by 4 bases, with 7 bases left in between. CDR3 length: 14 amino acids. Looked up from germline, CDR1 is SGHDT and CDR2 is YYEEEE. The CDR3 loop is CASSLGQFNEKLFF. The CDR3 DNA reads TGTGCCAGCAGCTTGGGACAGTTTAATGAAAAACTGTTTTTT. Filled out from reference TRBV5-6 and TRBJ1-4, the complete variable domain reads DAGVTQSPTHLIKTRGQQVTLRCSPKSGHDTVSWYQQALGQGPQFIFQYYEEEERQRGNFPDRFSGHQFPNYSSELNVNALLLGDSALYLCASSLGQFNEKLFFGSGTQLSVL.

The chain recombines TRBV11-3 with TRBJ2-1; maybe TRBD2 (5 bases). V was clipped by 3 bases and J by 0 bases, with 9 bases between them. This CDR3 is 15 amino acids long. Germline lookup yields CDR1 SGHNT and CDR2 YENEEA. In DNA form, the CDR3 reads TGTGCCAGCAGCTTGGTAGCGAGCTCCTACAATGAGCAGTTCTTC. This sequence encodes CASSLVASSYNEQFF. The full variable domain, completed using reference TRBV11-3 and TRBJ2-1, is EAGVVQSPRYKIIEKKQPVAFWCNPISGHNTLYWYLQNLGQGPELLIRYENEEAVDDSQLPKDRFSAERLKGVDSTLKIQPAELGDSAVYLCASSLVASSYNEQFFGPGTRLTVL.

The chain joins TRBV18 to TRBJ1-1, with 10 bases that match TRBD1. The CDR3 covers 14 residues. The germline gives CDR1 KGHSH, CDR2 LQKENI. V shed 5 bases, J shed 5 bases, and the junction held 5 bases outside the gene matches. In DNA, the CDR3 is TGTGCCAGCTCATCGGACAGGGGGGGAACTGAAGCTTTCTTT. Protein sequence: CASSSDRGGTEAFF. Combining the CDR3 with reference TRBV18 and TRBJ1-1 gives the whole variable domain NAGVMQNPRHLVRRRGQEARLRCSPMKGHSHVYWYRQLPEEGLKFMVYLQKENIIDESGMPKERFSAEFPKEGPSILRIQQVVRGDSAAYFCASSSDRGGTEAFFGQGTRLTVV.

The J gene is TRBJ2-5, the V gene TRBV5-6, with TRBD2 identical over 7 bases. Trimming took 1 base from V and 7 from J; bases not matched to a gene: 10. Germline V gene sequence: CDR1 SGHDT, CDR2 YYEEEE. The CDR3 loop spans 15 amino acids. The CDR3 sequence: CASSLYGGGDRTQYF. CDR3 nucleotide sequence: TGTGCCAGCAGCTTGTATGGCGGGGGAGACCGGACCCAGTACTTC. The entire variable domain, with the rest obtained from reference TRBV5-6 and TRBJ2-5, is as follows: DAGVTQSPTHLIKTRGQQVTLRCSPKSGHDTVSWYQQALGQGPQFIFQYYEEEERQRGNFPDRFSGHQFPNYSSELNVNALLLGDSALYLCASSLYGGGDRTQYFGPGTRLLVL.

The rearrangement links TRBV20-1 to TRBJ2-2, with 14 nucleotides matching TRBD2. This CDR3 region has 15 residues. The trim removed 3 bases at V and 9 bases at J, leaving 6 bases unmatched. From germline, CDR1 is DFQATT and CDR2 SNEGSKA (reference sequence). CDR3 nucleotide sequence: TGCAGTGCTAGTGGGACTAGCGGGAGTATCCGGGAGCTGTTTTTT. Its translation is CSASGTSGSIRELFF.

The rearrangement uses TRBV7-2 and TRBJ2-7; 7 bases are a match to TRBD2. V trimming: 1 base; J trimming: 0 bases; junction bases outside the gene matches: 3. The CDR3 is 15 amino acids. Germline-derived CDR1 and CDR2 are SGHTA and FQGNSA. The CDR3, as DNA: TGTGCCAGCAGCTTAGGACTAGCACCCTCCTACGAGCAGTACTTC. It translates to CASSLGLAPSYEQYF. Together with reference TRBV7-2 and TRBJ2-7, the CDR3 gives the full variable domain: GAGVSQSPSNKVTEKGKDVELRCDPISGHTALYWYRQSLGQGLEFLIYFQGNSAPDKSGLPSDRFSAERTGGSVSTLTIQRTQQEDSAVYLCASSLGLAPSYEQYFGPGTRLTVT.

This chain connects TRBV19 to TRBJ1-5, with D hard to call. This CDR3 is built from 14 residues. Trimming shortened V by 7 bases and J by 7 bases, and 17 bases separated the two germline ends. Germline V gene sequence: CDR1 LNHDA, CDR2 SQIVND (reference sequence). The CDR3, as DNA: TGTGCCAGTACCAAATCGGGCGGGAAACAGCCCCAGCATTTT. Translating it yields CASTKSGGKQPQHF.

This chain connects TRBV10-2 to TRBJ1-1, with D unclear. Germline lookup yields CDR1 WSHSY and CDR2 SAAADI. The V gene lost 4 bases and the J gene lost 1 base, with 7 bases spanning the gap. The CDR3 totals 13 residues. CDR3 sequence: CASSVYRNTEAFF. As DNA, the CDR3 is TGCGCCAGCAGTGTATACAGGAACACTGAAGCTTTCTTT.

The rearrangement links TRBV19 to TRBJ2-5, with TRBD2 matching 8 bases. The germline V gene has CDR1 LNHDA and CDR2 SQIVND (reference sequence). V was pared by 3 bases and J by 2 bases, with 11 bases of the junction left unmatched. This CDR3 has 17 residues. DNA for the CDR3: TGTGCCAGTAGTATTTCCCACGGGGGGGGGAATCAAGAGACCCAGTACTTC. It encodes CASSISHGGGNQETQYF.

J is TRBJ1-2 and V is TRBV2; D is perhaps TRBD1 (5 bases). V gave up 6 bases and J gave up 2 bases, with 13 bases separating them. CDR3 length: 14 amino acids. Germline CDR1 and CDR2: SNHLY and FYNNEI. The CDR3 region has the DNA TGTGCCAGCAGCCCCGGGGGAACGAACTATGGCTACACCTTC. This translates into CASSPGGTNYGYTF.

This chain uses TRBV6-5 with TRBJ2-1; the D gene is possibly TRBD1 (6 bases). Germline CDR1 reads MNHEY; CDR2 reads SVGAGI. This CDR3 is 15 amino acids long. The V and J ends lost 4 bases and 6 bases respectively, with 16 bases between them. CDR3 region: CASSSQGGSLNEQFF. DNA of the CDR3: TGTGCCAGCAGTTCTCAAGGGGGATCGCTCAATGAGCAGTTCTTC.

This chain connects TRBV19 to TRBJ2-6; TRBD2 agrees at 8 bases. J lost 3 bases, V lost 4 bases, and 5 bases had no gene match. The germline V gene encodes CDR1 LNHDA and CDR2 SQIVND (reference sequence). The CDR3 spans 16 residues. The chain's CDR3 is CASSRGTRSGANVLTF. CDR3 nucleotide sequence: TGTGCCAGTAGTAGAGGGACTAGAAGTGGGGCCAACGTCCTGACTTTC.

CDR3 nucleotide sequence: TGTGCCATCAGTGACGGGTTGAGCAATCAGCCCCAGCATTTT. Amino acids: CAISDGLSNQPQHF. The chain employs TRBV10-3 and TRBJ1-5, with D unclear. The germline V and J ends were trimmed by 3 bases and 1 base, with 7 bases remaining between them. The CDR3 is 14 residues long. Germline loops: CDR1 ENHRY, CDR2 SYGVKD.

This clone appeared a few times. Here the CDR3 DNA reads TGTGCCAGCAGTGTTGCAGGGGCAGGGGTCTACAATGAGCAGTTCTTC. Protein sequence: CASSVAGAGVYNEQFF. The V gene is TRBV6-1, the J gene TRBJ2-1, with a weak D call TRBD1 (6 bases). CDR1 and CDR2 from the germline V gene are MNHNS and SASEGT. The CDR3 consists of 16 residues. The V end was cut by 4 bases, the J end by 3 bases, with 16 bases between.

The chain links TRBV5-1 to TRBJ2-5, with 7 bases matching TRBD1. After removal of 1 base from V and 1 base from J, the junction contained 1 base not matched to a gene. The length of the CDR3 is 14 residues. In germline, CDR1 is SGHRS, CDR2 YFSETQ. The CDR3 region is CASSLRTGQETQYF. Written as DNA, the CDR3 is TGCGCCAGCAGCTTGAGGACAGGCCAAGAGACCCAGTACTTC.

The chain couples TRBV19 to TRBJ2-1; TRBD2 might be the D (6 bases). Germline-derived CDR1 and CDR2 are LNHDA and SQIVND (reference sequence). The CDR3 is 14 residues long. The V and J ends lost 7 bases and 10 bases respectively, with 20 bases between them. The CDR3 nucleotides are TGTGCCAGTACCCTACCGGGGGATAGCTCCGAGCAGTTCTTC. Encoded protein: CASTLPGDSSEQFF.

The chain is built from TRBV5-1 and TRBJ2-7, with D perhaps TRBD2 (6 bases). Trimming cost V 0 bases and J 6 bases, with 16 bases left between them. Germline assignment: CDR1 SGHRS and CDR2 YFSETQ. CDR3 length: 15 amino acids. For the CDR3, the DNA is TGCGCCAGCAGCTTGGCATCCGGGGGATTTGGCGAGCAGTACTTC. Amino acid sequence: CASSLASGGFGEQYF.

V gene TRBV10-3 combines with J gene TRBJ2-7; 7 positions match TRBD1. Germline-derived CDR1 and CDR2 are ENHRY and SYGVKD. Germline trimming cut 3 bases from V and 3 bases from J; bases unmatched to any gene: 14. The CDR3 covers 17 residues. The CDR3 sequence is CAISDSDRALSYYEQYF. DNA of the CDR3: TGTGCCATCAGTGATTCCGACAGGGCTTTATCCTACTACGAGCAGTACTTC.

The rearrangement joins TRBV5-6 to TRBJ1-6; D remains ambiguous. The germline V gene has CDR1 SGHDT and CDR2 YYEEEE. The CDR3 extends over 17 amino acids. Trimming pared 2 bases from V and 0 bases from J, leaving 12 bases between. The CDR3 DNA sequence: TGTGCCAGCAGCTTCGTTTCAGGAAACTCCTATAATTCACCCCTCCACTTT. Amino acids: CASSFVSGNSYNSPLHF.

The chain is built from TRBV15 and TRBJ1-1, with 7 bases identical to TRBD1. The germline CDR1 and CDR2 sequences are LNHNV and YYDKDF (reference sequence). This CDR3 contains 15 residues. V lost 5 bases, J lost 6 bases, and 12 bases stayed unmatched. CDR3 region: CATSFLTGWTAEAFF. CDR3 sequence (DNA): TGTGCCACCAGCTTCCTGACAGGGTGGACAGCTGAAGCTTTCTTT.

This clone has only a few counts. This chain uses TRBV20-1 with TRBJ1-1, with 7 bases lining up with TRBD1. V was clipped by 6 bases and J by 6 bases; unmatched bases: 4. Germline CDR1 is DFQATT and CDR2 is SNEGSKA (reference sequence). CDR3 length: 11 residues. The CDR3 nucleotides are TGCAGTGCCTCGGGACAGTCTGAAGCTTTCTTT. Translation gives CSASGQSEAFF.

This clone was seen more than once but under ten times. The V and J genes are TRBV6-2 or TRBV6-3 and TRBJ2-2; 8 positions agree with TRBD2. CDR1 and CDR2 (germline): MNHEY, SVGEGT. This CDR3 is 16 amino acids long. With 3 bases clipped from V and 1 base from J, the junction kept 4 bases outside the gene matches. The CDR3 DNA follows: TGTGCCAGCAGTTATTGGAGCGGGGGGAACACCGGGGAGCTGTTTTTT. It specifies CASSYWSGGNTGELFF.

V usage is TRBV7-8 and J usage is TRBJ1-2; possibly TRBD1 for D (5 bases). In germline, CDR1 is SGHVS, CDR2 FQNEAQ. Trimming shortened V by 5 bases and J by 3 bases, and 16 bases separated the two germline ends. The CDR3 runs to 15 residues. CDR3: CASSPGENQYYGYTF. DNA for the CDR3: TGTGCCAGCAGCCCGGGGGAGAACCAATACTATGGCTACACCTTC.

This chain links TRBV30 with TRBJ1-2, with D hard to call. Trimming removed 4 bases from V and 4 bases from J, with 7 bases in between. The CDR3 is made up of 11 amino acids. The germline V gene encodes CDR1 GTSNPN and CDR2 SVGIG (reference sequence). CDR3 nucleotide sequence: TGTGCCTGGACTGGCATCTATGGCTACACCTTC. Translated: CAWTGIYGYTF.

The rearrangement uses TRBV4-1 and TRBJ2-5, with D possibly matching TRBD1 (5 bases). Deletions cut 1 base from V and 4 bases from J, with 16 bases between. CDR1 MGHRA and CDR2 YSYEKL come from the germline V gene. The CDR3 spans 16 residues. The CDR3 loop is CASSQVPGRVAETQYF. The CDR3 region has the DNA TGCGCCAGCAGCCAAGTTCCGGGCAGGGTAGCAGAGACCCAGTACTTC.